The clone carrying this T cell receptor (beta chain) was seen many times. The hyperthyroidism was newly diagnosed and had lasted under 2 months; the patients were aged 18 to 65. Patients were excluded for uncontrolled infection, other autoimmune disease, pregnancy or lactation. In germline, CDR1 is SGHTA, CDR2 FQGNSA. The CDR3 is 18 residues long. Germline trimming cut 0 bases from V and 7 bases from J; bases unmatched to any gene: 16. Authors of the study amplified TCR beta CDR3 regions from RNA transcripts. Carried out on the TCR CDR3, a first-round RT-PCR used the HTBI primer set. One entry per CDR3 protein, called by TCRdb with MiXCR from the multiplex PCR reads. Of roughly 180,000 distinct CDR3 sequences in the sample, about 9% were seen once. The record originates from a study of T cells in Graves' hyperthyroidism and ophthalmopathy.

The origin of this receptor is a woman between 18 and 29 years old with Graves' hyperthyroidism that later progressed to Graves' ophthalmopathy. Input material: blood. This chain uses TRBV7-2 with TRBJ1-2, with TRBD1 matching 8 bases. In DNA, the CDR3 is TGTGCCAGCAGCTTAGCTCGGACAGGGCAAGCCTCGTTGAGTGGCTACACCTTC. Encoded protein: CASSLARTGQASLSGYTF.